This T cell receptor beta chain was documented in a study of response to subunit inactivated influenza vaccine. Many counts were recorded for this clonotype. Antigen: not known. V lost 4 bases, J lost 4 bases, and 12 bases lay in between. Germline V gene sequence: CDR1 SGHVS, CDR2 FQNEAQ. The CDR3 has 14 residues. Via MiXCR, TCRdb re-called the RT-PCR reads, giving one row per CDR3 protein. The sample includes around 790,000 distinct CDR3 sequences, 21% of them seen just once. Points from the study as a whole: It was the authors' suggestion that each seasonal influenza vaccination recruits few new T cells.

This specimen was PBMCs from blood, taken 4 to 6 days after vaccination. This rearrangement joins TRBV7-8 to TRBJ2-3; perhaps D is TRBD1 or TRBD2 (5 bases each). The receptor was isolated from a man aged 50 to 59 who received an inactivated influenza vaccine. The CDR3 reads CASSSGRPSDTQYF. The CDR3 nucleotides read TGTGCCAGCAGCTCGGGACGACCCTCAGATACGCAGTATTTT.